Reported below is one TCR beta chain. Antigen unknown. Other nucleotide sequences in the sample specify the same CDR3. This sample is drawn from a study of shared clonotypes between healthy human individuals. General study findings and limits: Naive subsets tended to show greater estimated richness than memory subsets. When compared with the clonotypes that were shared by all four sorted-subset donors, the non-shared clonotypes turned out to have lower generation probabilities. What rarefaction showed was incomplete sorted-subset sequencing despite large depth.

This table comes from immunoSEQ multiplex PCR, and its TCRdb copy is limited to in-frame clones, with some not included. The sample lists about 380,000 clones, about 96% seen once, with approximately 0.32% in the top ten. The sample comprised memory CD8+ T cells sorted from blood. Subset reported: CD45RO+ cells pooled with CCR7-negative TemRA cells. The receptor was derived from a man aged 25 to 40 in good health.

Here the CDR3 reads CASSVVPGELFF. As DNA, the CDR3 is TGTGCCAGCAGCGTAGTTCCCGGGGAGCTGTTTTTT. V gene TRBV9 combines with J gene TRBJ2-2; no reliable D call. Trimming cost V 0 bases and J 6 bases, with 3 bases left between them. Germline V gene sequence: CDR1 SGDLS, CDR2 YYNGEE. CDR3 length: 12 residues. Based on the CDR3 plus reference TRBV9 and TRBJ2-2, the full variable domain is DSGVTQTPKHLITATGQRVTLRCSPRSGDLSVYWYQQSLDQGLQFLIQYYNGEERAKGNILERFSAQQFPDLHSELNLSSLELGDSALYFCASSVVPGELFFGEGSRLTVL.